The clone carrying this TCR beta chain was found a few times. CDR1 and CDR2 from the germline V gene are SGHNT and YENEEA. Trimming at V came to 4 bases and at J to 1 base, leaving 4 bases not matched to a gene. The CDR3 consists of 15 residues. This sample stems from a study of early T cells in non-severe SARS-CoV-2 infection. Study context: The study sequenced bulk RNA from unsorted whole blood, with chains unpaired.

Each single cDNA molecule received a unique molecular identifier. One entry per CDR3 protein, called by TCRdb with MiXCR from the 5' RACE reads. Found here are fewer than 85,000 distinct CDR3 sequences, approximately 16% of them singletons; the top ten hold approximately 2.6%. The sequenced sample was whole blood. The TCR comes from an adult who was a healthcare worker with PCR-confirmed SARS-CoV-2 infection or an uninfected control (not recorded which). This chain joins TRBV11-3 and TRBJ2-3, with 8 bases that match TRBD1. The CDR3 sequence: CASSSGGQGTDTQYF. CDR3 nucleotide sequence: TGTGCCAGCAGCTCCGGGGGACAGGGCACAGATACGCAGTATTTT.